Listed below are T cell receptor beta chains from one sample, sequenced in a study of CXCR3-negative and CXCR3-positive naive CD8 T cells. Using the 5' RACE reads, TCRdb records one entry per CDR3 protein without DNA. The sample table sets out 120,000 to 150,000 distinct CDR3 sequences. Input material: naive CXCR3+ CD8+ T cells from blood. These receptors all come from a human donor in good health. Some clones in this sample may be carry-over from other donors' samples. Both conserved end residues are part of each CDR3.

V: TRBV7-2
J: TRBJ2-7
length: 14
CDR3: CASSFWDPSYEQYF

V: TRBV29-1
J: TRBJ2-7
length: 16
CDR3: CSVVHRTHRGDYEQYF

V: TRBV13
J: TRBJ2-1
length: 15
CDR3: CASSAPGQGIDEQFF

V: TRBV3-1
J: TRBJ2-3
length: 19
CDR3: CASSPRGSGRKDSTDTQYF

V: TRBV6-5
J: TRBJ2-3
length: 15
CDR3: CASSSGLTATDTQYF

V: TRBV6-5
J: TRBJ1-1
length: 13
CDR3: CASSYSAGNEAFF

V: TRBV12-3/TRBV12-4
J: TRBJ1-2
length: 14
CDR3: CAIRRGGSGYGYTF

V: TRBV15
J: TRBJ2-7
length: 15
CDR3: CATSTEPGPSYEQYF

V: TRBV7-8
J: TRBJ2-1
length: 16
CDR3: CASSSRRQGVVGEQFF

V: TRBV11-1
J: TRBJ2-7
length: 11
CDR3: CASSVTYEQYF

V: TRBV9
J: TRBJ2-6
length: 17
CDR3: CASSVAIRPSGANVLTF

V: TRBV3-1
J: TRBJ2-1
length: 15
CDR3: CASSGGAILYNEQFF

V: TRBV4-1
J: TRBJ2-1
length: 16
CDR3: CASSQYDRDPYNEQFF

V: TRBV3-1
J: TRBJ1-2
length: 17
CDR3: CASSQVWGTDINYGYTF

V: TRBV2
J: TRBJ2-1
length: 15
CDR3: CASRSGTGTYNEQFF

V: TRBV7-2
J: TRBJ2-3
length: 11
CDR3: CASRLTDTQYF

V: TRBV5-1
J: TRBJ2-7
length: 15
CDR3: CASSLTGLAPNEQYF

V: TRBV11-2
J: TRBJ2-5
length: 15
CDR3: CASSLERAQQETQYF

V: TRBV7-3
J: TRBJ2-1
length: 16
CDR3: CASSLEATGVYNEQFF

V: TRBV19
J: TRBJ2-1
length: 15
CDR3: CASSSGYTSYNEQFF

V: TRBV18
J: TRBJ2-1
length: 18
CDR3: CASSPRESGALSYNEQFF

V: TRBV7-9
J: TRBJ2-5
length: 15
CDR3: CASSQLTDYQETQYF

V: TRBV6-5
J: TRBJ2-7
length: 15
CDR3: CASSYYGGRAYEQYF

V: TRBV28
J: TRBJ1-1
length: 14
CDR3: CASSPDRESTEAFF

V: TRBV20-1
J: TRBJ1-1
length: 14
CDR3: CSARVEDDFGEAFF

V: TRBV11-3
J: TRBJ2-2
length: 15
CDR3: CASTLRGPHTGELFF

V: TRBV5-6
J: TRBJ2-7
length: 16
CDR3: CASSSENLRYRSEQYF